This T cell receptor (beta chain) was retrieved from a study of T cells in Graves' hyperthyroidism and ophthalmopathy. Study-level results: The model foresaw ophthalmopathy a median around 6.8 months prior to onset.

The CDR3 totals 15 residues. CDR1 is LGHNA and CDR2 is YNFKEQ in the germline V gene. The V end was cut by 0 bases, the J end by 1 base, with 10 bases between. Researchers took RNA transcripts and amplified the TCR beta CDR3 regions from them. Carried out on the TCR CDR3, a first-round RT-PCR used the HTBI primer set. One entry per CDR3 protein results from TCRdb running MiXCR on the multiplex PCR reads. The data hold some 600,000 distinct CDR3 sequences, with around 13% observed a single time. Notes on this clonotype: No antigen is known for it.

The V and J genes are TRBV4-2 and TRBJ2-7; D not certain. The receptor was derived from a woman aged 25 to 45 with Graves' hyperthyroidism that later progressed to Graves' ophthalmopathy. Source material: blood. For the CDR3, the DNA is TGTGCCAGCAGCCAAGATGACACCGCATCCTACGAGCAGTACTTC. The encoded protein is CASSQDDTASYEQYF.